Listed below are T cell receptor beta chains from one sample, sequenced in a study of identical twins. TCRdb independently ran MiXCR on the 5' RACE reads; one entry per CDR3 protein. The sample holds 450,000 to 650,000 distinct CDR3 sequences, 13% to 15% seen once. These data were likewise used in another study, on yellow fever vaccine responses in identical twins.

The source material was CD4+ T cells sorted from blood. Source of these receptors: a woman between 18 and 29 years old in good health. The CDR3 runs from the conserved cysteine through the conserved F or W. Fields, in order: V gene, J gene, CDR3 protein.

>TRBV5-1|TRBJ1-4
CASSLRDSTNEKLFF
>TRBV28|TRBJ2-7
CASSKPTKHYEQYF
>TRBV6-6|TRBJ1-6
CASSSDPNSPLHF
>TRBV29-1|TRBJ1-2
CSVPIFRTGYYGYTF
>TRBV5-4|TRBJ1-2
CASSSPGQGDYGYTF
>TRBV7-2|TRBJ2-7
CASSRTTGFEQYF
>TRBV10-3|TRBJ2-1
CASGLEVEQFF
>TRBV7-2|TRBJ2-1
CASSISGRGSSYNEQFF
>TRBV27|TRBJ1-2
CASRAGGVNYGYTF
>TRBV12-3/TRBV12-4|TRBJ2-2
CASSPSGRAPGELFF
>TRBV5-1|TRBJ2-3
CASSTPLAGGLDTQYF
>TRBV13|TRBJ2-3
CASSPPGQNTDTQYF
>TRBV25-1|TRBJ2-1
CASSDLDRDEQFF
>TRBV18|TRBJ2-5
CASSPFGQPRGDQETQYF
>TRBV20-1|TRBJ1-3
CSARELGQLSGNTIYF
>TRBV20-1|TRBJ1-3
CSARTGTGAGNTIYF
>TRBV5-1|TRBJ2-7
CASSLETGQSYEQYF
>TRBV10-3|TRBJ1-4
CAISESQEDEKLFF
>TRBV24-1|TRBJ2-2
CATSDPRQINTGELFF
>TRBV12-3/TRBV12-4|TRBJ2-5
CASTRTLDETQYF
>TRBV29-1|TRBJ2-3
CSVPSSLAGGTDTQYF
>TRBV11-2|TRBJ2-1
CASSFETSAYNEQFF
>TRBV20-1|TRBJ1-5
CSASWGGSNQPQHF
>TRBV7-2|TRBJ1-1
CASSFGHTNTEAFF
>TRBV2|TRBJ2-1
CASNRGSLYNEQFF